A selection of T cell receptor beta chains follows, all from one sample in a study of blood T cell repertoires in COVID-19. Repertoires were generated with immunoSEQ multiplex PCR, while TCRdb's copy carries only in-frame clones and drops some. In the table there are about 110,000 clones, 84% of which are singletons. The material sequenced was peripheral blood. The receptors come from a woman aged 45-59 years with acute or convalescent COVID-19. Each CDR3 is given without its conserved first and last residue. Fields, in order: V gene, J gene, D gene, CDR3 protein. D genes are given only for firm matches.

TRBV30	TRBJ1-1	NA	ASTLGGNEAF
TRBV19	TRBJ2-2	NA	ASSIERGTGELF
TRBV11-1	TRBJ1-6	NA	ASSLTAGNSPLH
TRBV5-4	TRBJ1-2	TRBD1	ASTSQGARGYT
TRBV7-8	TRBJ1-5	NA	ASSLVAQGIGSNQPQH
TRBV12-3/TRBV12-4	TRBJ1-1	NA	ASSFQGLAF
TRBV29-1	TRBJ2-7	TRBD1	SVERTGKFEQY
TRBV9	TRBJ1-2	TRBD1	ASSPRQGADYGYT
TRBV2	TRBJ1-4	NA	ASSQDRSEKLF
TRBV6-5	TRBJ1-1	NA	ASSYERDTEAF
TRBV9	TRBJ2-1	NA	ASSVLGSGYGQF
TRBV9	TRBJ1-2	TRBD1	ASSFQGAGGYT
TRBV28	TRBJ1-2	NA	ASNKPAVRTSGYT
TRBV9	TRBJ2-7	TRBD1	ASSGERTGGLDEQY
TRBV5-4	TRBJ2-2	TRBD2	ASSSSGGPNTGELF
TRBV28	TRBJ1-5	NA	ASSLTPNQPQH
TRBV13	TRBJ1-5	TRBD1	ASSLGRGGNQPQH
TRBV5-1	TRBJ1-1	TRBD1	ASSLASGGAGEAF
TRBV7-3	TRBJ1-2	NA	ASSSVDYGYT
TRBV7-6	TRBJ1-2	TRBD1	ASSLAGTGDGYT
TRBV6-2/TRBV6-3	TRBJ1-3	TRBD1	ASSYGRTGGNTIY
TRBV5-1	TRBJ1-4	NA	ASSLEQGIGKLF
TRBV2	TRBJ1-5	NA	ASTPGTNQPQH
TRBV19	TRBJ2-7	NA	ASSPAAGVHEQY
TRBV30	TRBJ2-3	TRBD2	ASSGGGYTQY
TRBV27	TRBJ1-6	NA	ASRVGGSSYNSPLH
TRBV12-5	TRBJ1-1	NA	ASVRGRNTEAF
TRBV5-1	TRBJ2-7	NA	ASSLFQGPTYEQY
TRBV28	TRBJ1-2	NA	ASSSGFSYT
TRBV19	TRBJ1-1	TRBD1	ATRDRGDNTEAF
TRBV29-1	TRBJ1-2	NA	SVVISGNGYT
TRBV3-1/TRBV3-2	TRBJ2-3	NA	ASSQGAGTQY
TRBV5-1	TRBJ2-5	NA	ASSRDTPITGETQY
TRBV24-1	TRBJ1-2	TRBD1	ATSGADRVYGYT
TRBV6-5	TRBJ2-7	TRBD1	ASSLIPGQGYEQY